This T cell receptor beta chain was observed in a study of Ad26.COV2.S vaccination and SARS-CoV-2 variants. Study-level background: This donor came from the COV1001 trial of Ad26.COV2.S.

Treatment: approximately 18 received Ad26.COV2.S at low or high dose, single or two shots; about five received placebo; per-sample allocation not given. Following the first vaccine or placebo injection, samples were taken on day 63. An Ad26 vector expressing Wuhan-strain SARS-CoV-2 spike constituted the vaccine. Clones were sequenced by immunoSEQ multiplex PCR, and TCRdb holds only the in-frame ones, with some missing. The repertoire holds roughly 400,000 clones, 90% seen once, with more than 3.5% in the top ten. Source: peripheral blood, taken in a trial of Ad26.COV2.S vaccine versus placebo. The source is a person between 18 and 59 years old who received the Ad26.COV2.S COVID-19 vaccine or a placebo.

In DNA, the CDR3 is TGTGCCAGCAGCTTGGAAGTCGGGGACGAGCAGTACTTC. Protein product: CASSLEVGDEQYF. The V call is TRBV5-6, the J call TRBJ2-7; a weak D match, TRBD2 (5 bases). Looked up from germline, CDR1 is SGHDT and CDR2 is YYEEEE. CDR3 length: 13 amino acids. Trimming took off 0 bases at V and 5 bases at J, with 9 bases between the two ends.